These 30 T cell receptor beta chains originate from one sample sequenced in a study of T cells in localized non-small cell lung cancer. The assay was immunoSEQ multiplex PCR, and TCRdb's table has in-frame clones only and misses some. The sample contains approximately 26,000 clones, around 93% of which appear only once. Specimen: peripheral blood, collected before any cancer treatment. These receptors originate from a female donor older than 55 with stage II squamous cell lung carcinoma.

This clone was counted only a few times. The chain recombines TRBV9 with TRBJ1-1, with D uncertain. This CDR3 is built from 14 residues. Trimming took off 0 bases at V and 4 bases at J, with 10 bases between the two ends. The V gene's germline CDR1 is SGDLS and CDR2 YYNGEE. As DNA, the CDR3 is TGTGCCAGCAGCGTAGACTCCGGGGTCACTGAAGCTTTCTTT. Protein sequence: CASSVDSGVTEAFF.

This clone appeared once. The V call is TRBV6-6, the J call TRBJ1-6; D might be TRBD1 (5 bases). This CDR3 is built from 16 residues. Germline-derived CDR1 and CDR2 are MNHNY and SVGAGI (reference sequence). Between the trimmed V and J ends, which lost 4 bases and 9 bases, there was a span of 19 bases. CDR3 DNA sequence: TGTGCCAGCAGTTTCCCTTCGATTGGGGGAGGTTCACCCCTCCACTTT. It specifies CASSFPSIGGGSPLHF.

The chain couples TRBV15 to TRBJ2-2; 7 positions agree with TRBD2. The CDR3 contains 13 residues. Germline CDR1 LNHNV, CDR2 YYDKDF (reference sequence). The trim removed 6 bases at V and 5 bases at J, leaving 3 bases unmatched. In DNA, the CDR3 is TGTGCCACCAGGCTGGGGGGGACCGGGGAGCTGTTTTTT. This codes for CATRLGGTGELFF.

The V gene is TRBV7-9, the J gene TRBJ1-1; D gene unclear. Germline lookup yields CDR1 SEHNR and CDR2 FQNEAQ (reference sequence). The V gene lost 2 bases and the J gene lost 2 bases, with 9 bases spanning the gap. This CDR3 region has 14 residues. This CDR3 reads CASSLMNPNTEAFF. DNA of the CDR3: TGTGCCAGCAGCTTAATGAATCCTAACACTGAAGCTTTCTTT.

The chain couples TRBV7-3 to TRBJ2-7; tentative D call: TRBD1 (6 bases). The V and J ends lost 2 bases and 5 bases respectively, with 13 bases between them. Germline values: CDR1 SGHTA, CDR2 FQGTGA. The CDR3 is 14 amino acids. CDR3 in amino acids: CASSLQSAGDEQYF. In DNA, the CDR3 is TGTGCCAGCAGCTTACAATCGGCAGGGGACGAGCAGTACTTC.

This clone appeared once. J is TRBJ2-5 and V is TRBV9; the D is unclear. CDR1 and CDR2 (germline): SGDLS, YYNGEE. V was clipped by 4 bases and J by 2 bases, with 9 bases between them. The CDR3 runs to 13 residues. CDR3 loop: CASSSGIQETQYF. CDR3 sequence (DNA): TGTGCCAGCAGCTCGGGCATTCAAGAGACCCAGTACTTC. The entire variable domain, with the rest obtained from reference TRBV9 and TRBJ2-5, is as follows: DSGVTQTPKHLITATGQRVTLRCSPRSGDLSVYWYQQSLDQGLQFLIQYYNGEERAKGNILERFSAQQFPDLHSELNLSSLELGDSALYFCASSSGIQETQYFGPGTRLLVL.

The chain has TRBV7-2 and TRBJ2-3, with 8 bases fitting TRBD1. Looked up from germline, CDR1 is SGHTA and CDR2 is FQGNSA. J lost 6 bases, V lost 7 bases, and 6 bases had no gene match. The CDR3 has 13 residues. The CDR3: CASNQGAGDTQYF. The DNA of the CDR3 is TGTGCCAGCAACCAGGGGGCAGGGGATACGCAGTATTTT.

V usage is TRBV5-1 and J usage is TRBJ2-7; tentatively, D is TRBD1 or TRBD2 (6 bases each). The germline V gene encodes CDR1 SGHRS and CDR2 YFSETQ. CDR3 length: 13 residues. The V and J ends lost 7 bases and 3 bases respectively, with 14 bases between them. The CDR3 DNA sequence: TGCGCCAGCTCCCTTGGGGGGCTCTACGAGCAGTACTTC. Protein: CASSLGGLYEQYF.

The V call is TRBV6-1, the J call TRBJ1-4; D remains unclear. The CDR3 totals 14 residues. Germline assignment: CDR1 MNHNS and CDR2 SASEGT. Trimming pared 5 bases from V and 6 bases from J, leaving 13 bases between. CDR3 nucleotides: TGTGCCAGCAGTCATGGAAGGTGGGATGAAAAACTGTTTTTT. Amino acids: CASSHGRWDEKLFF.

The V call is TRBV4-2, the J call TRBJ1-6, with 10 bases lining up with TRBD1. This CDR3 is 15 amino acids long. Germline CDR1 reads LGHNA; CDR2 reads YNFKEQ. J was trimmed by 7 bases and V by 4 bases; bases with no gene match: 4. CDR3 in amino acids: CASSPRTGGNSPLHF. The CDR3 DNA reads TGTGCCAGCAGCCCCCGGACAGGGGGGAATTCACCCCTCCACTTT.

The CDR3 nucleotides read TGTGCCAGCAGTCGCAACAGGGTCACTAACTACGAGCAGTACTTC. This sequence encodes CASSRNRVTNYEQYF. V gene TRBV6-5 combines with J gene TRBJ2-7; D is possibly TRBD1 (6 bases). Looked up from germline, CDR1 is MNHEY and CDR2 is SVGAGI. Trimming cost V 5 bases and J 3 bases, with 17 bases left between them. This CDR3 has 15 residues.

Only one count was recorded for this clone. In DNA, the CDR3 is TGTGCCAGCAGCCAAGGGCAAAACTATGGCTACACCTTC. This gives the protein CASSQGQNYGYTF. J is TRBJ1-2 and V is TRBV9, with D unresolved. There are 13 residues in the CDR3. Trimming took 4 bases from V and 2 from J, leaving 9 bases between them. Germline values: CDR1 SGDLS, CDR2 YYNGEE.

The chain is built from TRBV27 and TRBJ1-6; D is ambiguous. The CDR3 has 15 amino acids. CDR1 MNHEY and CDR2 SMNVEV come from the germline V gene (reference sequence). V was clipped by 6 bases and J by 4 bases, with 13 bases between them. In DNA form, the CDR3 reads TGTGCCAGCAGCGTCCGGTCCGGGTATAATTCACCCCTCCACTTT. It codes for CASSVRSGYNSPLHF.

The V call is TRBV19, the J call TRBJ2-6; 12 bases align to TRBD1. The CDR3 totals 16 residues. The ends lost 4 bases at V and 2 bases at J; junction bases unmatched: 0. Germline CDR1 and CDR2: LNHDA and SQIVND (reference sequence). In DNA form, the CDR3 reads TGTGCCAGTAGTAGGGACAGGGGGCCTGGGGCCAACGTCCTGACTTTC. Translating it yields CASSRDRGPGANVLTF.

The chain is built from TRBV7-9 and TRBJ1-1; D not resolved. From germline, CDR1 is SEHNR and CDR2 FQNEAQ (reference sequence). This CDR3 has 15 amino acids. With 6 bases removed from V and 0 bases from J, the gap between germline ends came to 14 bases. The DNA of the CDR3 is TGTGCCAGCAGAACGAAGGAACGTCTGAACACTGAAGCTTTCTTT. As protein: CASRTKERLNTEAFF.

This clone has just one count. The rearrangement joins TRBV2 to TRBJ2-3, with a tentative D call TRBD1 (5 bases). V was cut by 7 bases and J by 3 bases, with 8 bases left in between. Germline CDR1 SNHLY, CDR2 FYNNEI. CDR3 length: 12 amino acids. In nucleotides, the CDR3 is TGTGCCAGCATGCAGGGAACAGATACGCAGTATTTT. Protein: CASMQGTDTQYF. Drawing the rest from reference TRBV2 and TRBJ2-3, the complete variable domain is EPEVTQTPSHQVTQMGQEVILRCVPISNHLYFYWYRQILGQKVEFLVSFYNNEISEKSEIFDDQFSVERPDGSNFTLKIRSTKLEDSAMYFCASMQGTDTQYFGPGTRLTVL.

The chain is built from TRBV7-9 and TRBJ2-2, with 14 bases aligning to TRBD2. V lost 5 bases to trimming and J lost 1 base; unmatched junction nucleotides: 6. CDR1 SEHNR and CDR2 FQNEAQ come from the germline V gene (reference sequence). This CDR3 spans 18 amino acids. This CDR3 reads CASSPGTSGSRNTGELFF. CDR3 in DNA: TGTGCCAGCAGCCCGGGGACTAGCGGGAGCCGGAACACCGGGGAGCTGTTTTTT.

The rearrangement joins TRBV15 to TRBJ2-7; D gene ambiguous. CDR1 is LNHNV, CDR2 YYDKDF, per germline (reference sequence). V lost 0 bases to trimming and J lost 11 bases, with 8 bases between them. The CDR3 loop spans 11 amino acids. CDR3: CATSRDRTKYF. CDR3 coding DNA: TGTGCCACCAGCAGAGATAGGACGAAGTACTTC.

The V call is TRBV15, the J call TRBJ1-5; D gene ambiguous. The CDR3 loop spans 13 amino acids. Germline V gives CDR1 LNHNV, CDR2 YYDKDF (reference sequence). The V end lost 0 bases, the J end lost 5 bases, and 5 bases lay between the germline ends. CDR3 sequence: CATSRDFDQPQHF. CDR3 in DNA: TGTGCCACCAGCAGAGATTTCGATCAGCCCCAGCATTTT.

This clone was seen just once. The genes are TRBV6-5 and TRBJ2-2, with a weak D call TRBD1 (6 bases). The CDR3 has 14 amino acids. V was clipped by 6 bases and J by 0 bases, with 8 bases between them. Germline V gives CDR1 MNHEY, CDR2 SVGAGI. CDR3 bases: TGTGCCAGCAGACAGGGCGCGAACACCGGGGAGCTGTTTTTT. As protein: CASRQGANTGELFF.

This clone has just a few counts. The CDR3 loop is CASSLDGGTSYEQYF. The CDR3 DNA is TGTGCCAGCAGCTTGGATGGGGGAACTTCCTACGAGCAGTACTTC. This chain uses TRBV5-4 with TRBJ2-7; perhaps D is TRBD1 or TRBD2 (5 bases each). Germline values: CDR1 SGHNT, CDR2 YYREEE (reference sequence). The CDR3 extends over 15 amino acids. Between the trimmed V and J ends, which lost 0 bases and 1 base, there was a span of 11 bases.

This chain uses TRBV7-8 with TRBJ1-1; the match to TRBD1 covers 8 bases. Germline CDR1 is SGHVS and CDR2 is FQNEAQ. Unmatched junction bases numbered 5, after V lost 3 bases and J lost 5 bases. This CDR3 has 14 amino acids. The CDR3 DNA is TGTGCCAGCAGCTTGGACAGGGTCGGTACTGAAGCTTTCTTT. Protein sequence: CASSLDRVGTEAFF.

This sequence joins TRBV7-9 and TRBJ2-1, with D hard to call. V dropped 1 base and J dropped 0 bases, with 7 bases sitting between them. This CDR3 contains 15 residues. CDR1 and CDR2 from the germline V gene are SEHNR and FQNEAQ (reference sequence). As DNA, the CDR3 is TGTGCCAGCAGCTTAGACCGCTACTCCTACAATGAGCAGTTCTTC. The encoded protein is CASSLDRYSYNEQFF.

The V gene is TRBV5-4, the J gene TRBJ2-7, with 7 bases identical to TRBD2. V lost 7 bases and J lost 7; bases outside the gene matches: 17. CDR3 length: 15 amino acids. The V gene's germline CDR1 is SGHNT and CDR2 YYREEE (reference sequence). The CDR3 DNA sequence: TGTGCCAGCTCGAGGGAGGCGGGGGTGGCGATTGAGCAGTACTTC. Translation gives CASSREAGVAIEQYF.

The rearrangement joins TRBV30 to TRBJ1-2; 8 nucleotides align to TRBD1. The CDR3 has 13 residues. With V trimmed by 5 bases and J by 0 bases, 2 bases remained unmatched. CDR1 is GTSNPN and CDR2 is SVGIG in the germline V gene (reference sequence). CDR3 protein: CAWQGATNYGYTF. The CDR3 DNA sequence: TGTGCCTGGCAGGGGGCTACTAACTATGGCTACACCTTC.

For the CDR3, the DNA is TGTGCCAGCAGCCCGGCACCCAGCTCCTACAATGAGCAGTTCTTC. Its translation is CASSPAPSSYNEQFF. The chain carries TRBV7-3 and TRBJ2-1; D gene ambiguous. This CDR3 comprises 15 residues. Trimming stripped 5 bases from V and 0 bases from J, with 11 bases between. The germline gives CDR1 SGHTA, CDR2 FQGTGA.

The CDR3 DNA follows: TGTGCCAGCAGCGGAGACAGGGCCACTGAAGCTTTCTTT. Encoded protein: CASSGDRATEAFF. The chain uses TRBV7-3 and TRBJ1-1, with 7 bases fitting TRBD1. The V gene end was trimmed by 5 bases and the J gene end by 4 bases; junction bases not matched to a gene: 4. Germline CDR1 SGHTA, CDR2 FQGTGA. The CDR3 runs to 13 residues.

The chain combines TRBV7-2 with TRBJ2-1, with 8 positions matching TRBD2. Germline loops: CDR1 SGHTA, CDR2 FQGNSA. Trimming at V came to 5 bases and at J to 5 bases, leaving 8 bases not matched to a gene. This CDR3 is 15 amino acids long. CDR3 sequence reads: CASSHVGLADNEQFF. As DNA, the CDR3 is TGTGCCAGCAGCCACGTCGGACTAGCCGACAATGAGCAGTTCTTC.

The chain employs TRBV28 and TRBJ2-7, with 7 bases that match TRBD1. The CDR3 covers 12 residues. J gave up 5 bases and V 7 bases, and 5 bases lay outside the gene matches. The germline V gene has CDR1 MDHEN and CDR2 SYDVKM. In DNA, the CDR3 is TGTGCCAGCACATACAGGGGAAACGAGCAGTACTTC. Translating it yields CASTYRGNEQYF.

The V and J genes are TRBV5-1 and TRBJ1-2, with D tentatively TRBD1 (6 bases). This CDR3 spans 14 amino acids. Germline assignment: CDR1 SGHRS and CDR2 YFSETQ. V was shortened by 5 bases and J by 6 bases, with 17 bases between the two germline ends. The DNA of the CDR3 is TGCGCCAGCAGTACGCCGAGACAGGACGATGGCTACACCTTC. Encoded protein: CASSTPRQDDGYTF.